The clone carrying this T cell receptor beta chain was recorded only once. The sample is drawn from a study of blood T cell repertoires in COVID-19. Across the study: Sites across the United States, Italy and Spain contributed samples from acute and convalescent COVID-19.

Profiled with immunoSEQ multiplex PCR; TCRdb holds only in-frame clones, not every one. The top ten hold over 10% of the sample, which has approximately 72,000 clones, more than 75% seen once. The CDR3 runs to 15 residues. Germline V gene lookup returns CDR1 MNHEY and CDR2 SMNVEV (reference sequence). V lost 6 bases and J 4 bases, leaving 18 bases between the germline ends. Specimen: peripheral blood. The TCR was taken from a woman aged 55 to 70 with acute or convalescent COVID-19. V usage is TRBV27 and J usage is TRBJ2-5; no definite D call. The CDR3 DNA reads as TGTGCCAGCAGCCCCGCTGGTGACTTCGGAGAGACCCAGTACTTC. Amino acids: CASSPAGDFGETQYF.